The T cell receptor beta chain described here comes from a study of blood T cell repertoires in COVID-19. Authors' processing steps: Reference gene primer amplification gave estimated nucleated cell counts. Sequenced by immunoSEQ multiplex PCR; TCRdb stores in-frame clones only, minus some. V, J and clone size derive from that table, while D and trimming were established from the DNA sequence. The table has about 140,000 clones, 60% to 80% seen once. Participant age was roughly 18 to 89 years, and participants resided in fewer than 25 US areas. Cohort 3 recovery required two negative PCRs, clearance, or symptom resolution. V gave up 7 bases and J gave up 2 bases; unmatched junction bases: 2. The germline gives CDR1 SQVTM, CDR2 ANQGSEA. The CDR3 length is 14 residues.

The TCR comes from a woman aged 50 to 65 who had recovered from COVID-19. The material sequenced was PBMCs or T cells enriched from blood (not recorded which). This chain joins TRBV29-1 and TRBJ2-5; 15 positions match TRBD2. CDR3 coding DNA: TGCAGCGGGGGACTAGCGGGAGGACAAGAGACCCAGTACTTC. This encodes CSGGLAGGQETQYF.